Listed here are 27 T cell receptor beta chains from one sample, sequenced in a study of OX40 agonist ivuxolimab in advanced cancers. Sequenced by immunoSEQ multiplex PCR; TCRdb stores in-frame clones only, minus some. This sample has 40,000 to 65,000 clones, with roughly 84% found just once. The sample was CD4+ or CD8+ T cells sorted from blood, taken in a trial of the OX40 agonist ivuxolimab. The receptors stem from an adult with an advanced solid tumor such as melanoma, head and neck, liver or kidney cancer.

In DNA, the CDR3 is TGTGCCAGCAGCTTGTCAGGGCAGTTCACAGATACGCAGTATTTT. This gives the protein CASSLSGQFTDTQYF. The V gene is TRBV5-6, the J gene TRBJ2-3, with D maybe TRBD1 (5 bases). This CDR3 has 15 residues. Germline V gene data show CDR1 as SGHDT and CDR2 as YYEEEE. V dropped 1 base and J dropped 2 bases, with 11 bases sitting between them. The full variable domain, completed using reference TRBV5-6 and TRBJ2-3, is DAGVTQSPTHLIKTRGQQVTLRCSPKSGHDTVSWYQQALGQGPQFIFQYYEEEERQRGNFPDRFSGHQFPNYSSELNVNALLLGDSALYLCASSLSGQFTDTQYFGPGTRLTVL.

The genes are TRBV27 and TRBJ2-3; 11 bases map to TRBD2. The CDR3 spans 15 residues. CDR1 is MNHEY and CDR2 is SMNVEV in the germline V gene (reference sequence). With V trimmed by 5 bases and J by 6 bases, 7 bases remained unmatched. Written as DNA, the CDR3 is TGTGCCAGCAGTGAGCTAGCGGGGGGTTGGGATACGCAGTATTTT. Protein: CASSELAGGWDTQYF.

The V call is TRBV7-6, the J call TRBJ2-6, with no clear D. Trimming removed 2 bases from V and 0 bases from J, with 2 bases in between. The V gene's germline CDR1 is SGHVS and CDR2 FNYEAQ. The CDR3 runs to 14 residues. The CDR3 sequence: CASSLTSGANVLTF. DNA of the CDR3: TGTGCCAGCAGCTTAACCTCTGGGGCCAACGTCCTGACTTTC.

This clone was seen a single time. This rearrangement joins TRBV9 to TRBJ2-5; maybe TRBD1 (6 bases). The CDR3 has 15 residues. The V gene's germline CDR1 is SGDLS and CDR2 YYNGEE. V shed 0 bases and J shed 6 bases, with 15 bases lying between them. CDR3 nucleotides: TGTGCCAGCAGCGTAGAATTGGCCAGGGGTCAGACCCAGTACTTC. This encodes CASSVELARGQTQYF. The entire variable domain, with the rest obtained from reference TRBV9 and TRBJ2-5, is as follows: DSGVTQTPKHLITATGQRVTLRCSPRSGDLSVYWYQQSLDQGLQFLIQYYNGEERAKGNILERFSAQQFPDLHSELNLSSLELGDSALYFCASSVELARGQTQYFGPGTRLLVL.

V is TRBV29-1 and J is TRBJ2-1; D perhaps matches TRBD1 (6 bases). The CDR3 spans 14 residues. Germline lookup yields CDR1 SQVTM and CDR2 ANQGSEA. The CDR3 loop reads CFGGEQGLTNEQFF. The CDR3, as DNA: TGCTTTGGGGGAGAGCAGGGGCTCACCAATGAGCAGTTCTTC.

This clone was found once. The chain has TRBV7-2 and TRBJ2-5; D might be TRBD2 (6 bases). The V gene's germline CDR1 is SGHTA and CDR2 FQGNSA. The V and J ends lost 5 bases and 5 bases respectively, with 18 bases between them. The CDR3 contains 15 residues. DNA for the CDR3: TGTGCCAGCAGCGCTCAGGTCTCGAGCGGGGAGACCCAGTACTTC. It specifies CASSAQVSSGETQYF.

The chain carries TRBV6-6 and TRBJ2-3; perhaps TRBD2 as D (6 bases). V dropped 6 bases and J dropped 5 bases, with 15 bases sitting between them. Per germline, CDR1 MNHNY and CDR2 SVGAGI (reference sequence). The CDR3 sequence is 14 residues long. CDR3 sequence reads: CASSPGTPVDTQYF. The CDR3, as DNA: TGTGCCAGCAGCCCCGGGACTCCGGTAGATACGCAGTATTTT.

The chain joins TRBV9 to TRBJ2-1; possibly TRBD2 for D (6 bases). Germline CDR1 is SGDLS and CDR2 is YYNGEE. The CDR3 runs to 15 residues. Trimming stripped 4 bases from V and 0 bases from J, with 11 bases between. CDR3 in amino acids: CASSRVGGSYNEQFF. As DNA, the CDR3 is TGTGCCAGCAGCCGAGTGGGGGGCTCCTACAATGAGCAGTTCTTC.

The rearrangement joins TRBV28 to TRBJ2-1; D is uncertain. The CDR3 runs 12 residues. V was pared by 4 bases and J by 6 bases, with 7 bases between. CDR1 and CDR2 from the germline V gene are MDHEN and SYDVKM. CDR3 sequence (DNA): TGTGCCAGCAGTTCGGACGTCAATGAGCAGTTCTTC. Residues: CASSSDVNEQFF.

Here the CDR3 DNA reads TGTGCCAGCAGCGTAGGGGACTTCTACGAGCAGTACTTC. Protein: CASSVGDFYEQYF. The chain combines TRBV9 with TRBJ2-7; TRBD2 might be the D (6 bases). The germline V gene encodes CDR1 SGDLS and CDR2 YYNGEE. V lost 0 bases and J lost 3, with 7 bases in between. CDR3 size: 13 residues.

The chain employs TRBV10-2 and TRBJ2-7, with TRBD2 matching 10 bases. V trimming: 2 bases; J trimming: 5 bases; junction bases outside the gene matches: 12. CDR1 and CDR2 (germline): WSHSY, SAAADI. CDR3 size: 17 residues. CDR3 nucleotide sequence: TGCGCCAGCAGTGAGACGGCTAGCGGGAGTTGGTACGACGAGCAGTACTTC. Its translation: CASSETASGSWYDEQYF.

V and J are TRBV6-6 and TRBJ2-7, with 7 positions matching TRBD1. V trimming: 6 bases; J trimming: 4 bases; junction bases outside the gene matches: 6. The germline V gene encodes CDR1 MNHNY and CDR2 SVGAGI (reference sequence). This CDR3 is 13 amino acids long. CDR3 nucleotide sequence: TGTGCCAGCAGGATGGGACAGAAGTACGAGCAGTACTTC. This encodes CASRMGQKYEQYF.

This rearrangement joins TRBV19 to TRBJ2-1; 7 nucleotides align to TRBD2. The V segment lost 3 bases and the J segment 3 bases; nucleotides outside the gene matches: 5. The CDR3 spans 15 residues. Per the germline V gene, CDR1 is LNHDA and CDR2 is SQIVND (reference sequence). The CDR3: CASSIQSSGYNEQFF. The DNA of the CDR3 is TGTGCCAGTAGTATTCAGTCTAGCGGCTACAATGAGCAGTTCTTC.

The V and J genes are TRBV11-3 and TRBJ2-1; possibly TRBD2 for D (7 bases). The V end was cut by 1 base, the J end by 8 bases, with 21 bases between. CDR3 length: 17 amino acids. Germline V CDR1 and CDR2: SGHNT, YENEEA. This CDR3 reads CASSLGGGGGRWDEQFF. In DNA, the CDR3 is TGTGCCAGCAGCTTAGGAGGGGGAGGCGGGAGATGGGATGAGCAGTTCTTC.

The rearrangement uses TRBV7-8 and TRBJ2-1; D might be TRBD1 or TRBD2, each matching 5 bases. This CDR3 has 15 amino acids. Trimming cost V 8 bases and J 7 bases, with 21 bases left between them. Germline assignment: CDR1 SGHVS and CDR2 FQNEAQ. CDR3 amino acids: CASGGWAVLGNEQFF. In DNA, the CDR3 is TGTGCCAGCGGGGGATGGGCCGTTCTGGGGAATGAGCAGTTCTTC.

This chain links TRBV18 with TRBJ1-2; D is unclear. Trimming pared 4 bases from V and 2 bases from J, leaving 23 bases between. CDR1 and CDR2 from the germline V gene are KGHSH and LQKENI. This CDR3 is 18 amino acids long. The DNA of the CDR3 is TGTGCCAGCTCACTAGGGCAGGCCGTACGCTACTTAAACTATGGCTACACCTTC. Protein product: CASSLGQAVRYLNYGYTF.

The J gene is TRBJ2-7, the V gene TRBV4-2; 8 bases fit TRBD2. Germline CDR1 LGHNA, CDR2 YNFKEQ. Unmatched junction bases numbered 6, after V lost 0 bases and J lost 2 bases. The CDR3 totals 16 residues. CDR3 sequence reads: CASSQDLAGPPYEQYF. For the CDR3, the DNA is TGTGCCAGCAGCCAAGACTTAGCGGGACCACCCTACGAGCAGTACTTC.

This clone was observed a single time. V gene TRBV15 combines with J gene TRBJ2-7, with D perhaps matching TRBD1 (6 bases). Germline loops: CDR1 LNHNV, CDR2 YYDKDF (reference sequence). The CDR3 has 17 residues. Trimming left V 1 base short and J 0 bases short, with 16 bases between. The CDR3 coding sequence is TGTGCCACCAGCAGAGGTGGGACACGTCCTGCCTCCTACGAGCAGTACTTC. Translation gives CATSRGGTRPASYEQYF.

The rearrangement joins TRBV10-2 to TRBJ1-1, with 7 positions matching TRBD1. V trimming: 5 bases; J trimming: 8 bases; junction bases outside the gene matches: 2. The CDR3 has 11 amino acids. Germline lookup yields CDR1 WSHSY and CDR2 SAAADI. The CDR3 DNA is TGCGCCAGCAGTCCGGACAGGGAAGCTTTCTTT. The encoded protein is CASSPDREAFF.

CDR3 protein: CASSFPDSSGQYF. CDR3 bases: TGTGCCAGCAGCTTTCCGGACAGTTCAGGGCAGTACTTC. The chain joins TRBV5-4 to TRBJ2-7; perhaps TRBD1 as D (6 bases). CDR1 is SGHNT, CDR2 YYREEE, per germline (reference sequence). Deletions cut 2 bases from V and 9 bases from J, with 15 bases between. The CDR3 sequence is 13 residues long.

The V gene is TRBV5-1, the J gene TRBJ2-2; 10 nucleotides match TRBD2. This CDR3 spans 16 amino acids. V lost 4 bases to trimming and J lost 4 bases; unmatched junction nucleotides: 7. Germline CDR1 and CDR2: SGHRS and YFSETQ. The CDR3 spells CASSRALAGVTGELFF. CDR3 nucleotide sequence: TGCGCCAGCAGCCGAGCTCTAGCGGGAGTCACCGGGGAGCTGTTTTTT.

The chain joins TRBV7-3 to TRBJ1-1; no firm D call. The germline CDR1 and CDR2 sequences are SGHTA and FQGTGA. The CDR3 consists of 14 residues. Trimming took 5 bases from V and 0 from J, leaving 10 bases between them. CDR3 in amino acids: CASSVTLMNTEAFF. The CDR3 DNA reads TGTGCCAGCAGCGTGACACTTATGAACACTGAAGCTTTCTTT.

This clone was picked up one time. The rearrangement links TRBV11-2 to TRBJ2-6; D ambiguous. The CDR3 has 18 amino acids. V was shortened by 1 base and J by 2 bases, with 15 bases between the two germline ends. Germline V CDR1 and CDR2: SGHAT, FQNNGV. The CDR3 loop reads CASSLVGRLSAGANVLTF. The CDR3 nucleotides are TGTGCCAGCAGCTTAGTAGGCCGGCTGTCGGCTGGGGCCAACGTCCTGACTTTC.

The CDR3 sequence is CASSLKKVGYTEAFF. The CDR3 coding sequence is TGTGCCAGCAGTTTAAAAAAGGTAGGGTACACTGAAGCTTTCTTT. The chain links TRBV27 to TRBJ1-1; no firm D call. The V gene lost 2 bases and the J gene lost 3 bases, with 13 bases spanning the gap. Germline CDR1 reads MNHEY; CDR2 reads SMNVEV (reference sequence). This CDR3 spans 15 amino acids.

This rearrangement joins TRBV7-3 to TRBJ2-7; D is unclear. V lost 2 bases and J 0 bases, leaving 14 bases between the germline ends. Germline V CDR1 and CDR2: SGHTA, FQGTGA. The CDR3 contains 16 residues. Written as DNA, the CDR3 is TGTGCCAGCAGCTTAGACTTGTCCGTGAGCTCCTACGAGCAGTACTTC. Translation gives CASSLDLSVSSYEQYF.

The chain is built from TRBV25-1 and TRBJ1-1, with D possibly TRBD1 on 5 matching bases. The CDR3 runs 14 residues. Germline CDR1 reads MGHDK; CDR2 reads SYGVNS. V lost 4 bases and J lost 5, with 14 bases in between. The DNA of the CDR3 is TGTGCCAGCAGTGCCCAGGGAAGAGCGACTGAAGCTTTCTTT. This encodes CASSAQGRATEAFF.

The chain uses TRBV7-2 and TRBJ2-2; D is unclear. Trimming took 1 base from V and 5 from J, leaving 11 bases between them. Germline V gene sequence: CDR1 SGHTA, CDR2 FQGNSA. This CDR3 contains 15 residues. Here the CDR3 DNA reads TGTGCCAGCAGCTTAGGAAGTCGAGCAACCGGGGAGCTGTTTTTT. Protein sequence: CASSLGSRATGELFF. The whole variable domain, filled in from reference TRBV7-2 and TRBJ2-2, reads GAGVSQSPSNKVTEKGKDVELRCDPISGHTALYWYRQSLGQGLEFLIYFQGNSAPDKSGLPSDRFSAERTGGSVSTLTIQRTQQEDSAVYLCASSLGSRATGELFFGEGSRLTVL.